The clone carrying this T cell receptor beta chain was counted between two and nine times. These data originate in a study of control samples from healthy donors and cancer patients. The method was immunoSEQ multiplex PCR; TCRdb's version includes in-frame clones alone and lacks a portion of them. This table has 90,000 to 110,000 clones, about four fifths appearing once. There are 13 residues in the CDR3. V gave up 0 bases and J gave up 3 bases, with 5 bases separating them. Germline CDR1 is LGHNA and CDR2 is YSLEER. The sequence derives from a woman aged 50 to 60 in good health. Sequenced: blood. The chain is built from TRBV4-3 and TRBJ2-5, with no clear D. CDR3 bases: TGCGCCAGCAGCCAAGATCTGGAAGAGACCCAGTACTTC. This gives the protein CASSQDLEETQYF.